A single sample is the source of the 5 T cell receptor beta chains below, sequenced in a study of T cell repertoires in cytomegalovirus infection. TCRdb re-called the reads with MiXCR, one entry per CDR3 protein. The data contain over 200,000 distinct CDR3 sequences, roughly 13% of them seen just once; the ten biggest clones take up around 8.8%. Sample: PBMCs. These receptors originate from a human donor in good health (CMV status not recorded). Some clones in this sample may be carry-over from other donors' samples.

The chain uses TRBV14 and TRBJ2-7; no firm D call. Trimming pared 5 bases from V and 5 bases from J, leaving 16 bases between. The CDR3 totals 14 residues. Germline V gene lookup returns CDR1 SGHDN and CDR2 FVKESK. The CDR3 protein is CASSEGIGIDEQYF. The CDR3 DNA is TGTGCCAGCAGCGAAGGTATAGGGATCGACGAGCAGTACTTC.

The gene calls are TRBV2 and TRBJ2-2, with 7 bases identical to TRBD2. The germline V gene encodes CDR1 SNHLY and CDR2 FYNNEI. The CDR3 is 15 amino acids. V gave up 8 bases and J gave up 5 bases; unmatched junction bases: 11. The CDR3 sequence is CASETGGVKTGELFF. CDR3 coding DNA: TGTGCCAGCGAGACGGGGGGTGTGAAAACCGGGGAGCTGTTTTTT.

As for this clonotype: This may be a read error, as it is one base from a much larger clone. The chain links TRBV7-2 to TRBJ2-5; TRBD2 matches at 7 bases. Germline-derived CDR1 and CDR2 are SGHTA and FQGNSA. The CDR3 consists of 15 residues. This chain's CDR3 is CASSLTGTTEETKYF. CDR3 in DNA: TGTGCCAGCAGCTTGACCGGGACTACTGAAGAGACCAAGTACTTC.

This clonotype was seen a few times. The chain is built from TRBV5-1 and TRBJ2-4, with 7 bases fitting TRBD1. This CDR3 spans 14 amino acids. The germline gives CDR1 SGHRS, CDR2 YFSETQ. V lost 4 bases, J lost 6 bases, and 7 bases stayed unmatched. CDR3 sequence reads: CASSQQGRANIQYF. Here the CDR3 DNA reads TGCGCCAGCAGCCAACAGGGGCGGGCAAACATTCAGTACTTC.

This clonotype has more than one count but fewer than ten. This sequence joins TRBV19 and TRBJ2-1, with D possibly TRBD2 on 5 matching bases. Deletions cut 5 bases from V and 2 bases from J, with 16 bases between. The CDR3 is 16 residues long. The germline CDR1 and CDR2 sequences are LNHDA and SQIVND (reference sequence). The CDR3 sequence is CASSAQVARPYNEQFF. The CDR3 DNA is TGTGCCAGTAGTGCGCAGGTAGCGCGTCCCTACAATGAGCAGTTCTTC. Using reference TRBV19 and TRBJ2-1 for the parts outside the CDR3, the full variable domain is DGGITQSPKYLFRKEGQNVTLSCEQNLNHDAMYWYRQDPGQGLRLIYYSQIVNDFQKGDIAEGYSVSREKKESFPLTVTSAQKNPTAFYLCASSAQVARPYNEQFFGPGTRLTVL.